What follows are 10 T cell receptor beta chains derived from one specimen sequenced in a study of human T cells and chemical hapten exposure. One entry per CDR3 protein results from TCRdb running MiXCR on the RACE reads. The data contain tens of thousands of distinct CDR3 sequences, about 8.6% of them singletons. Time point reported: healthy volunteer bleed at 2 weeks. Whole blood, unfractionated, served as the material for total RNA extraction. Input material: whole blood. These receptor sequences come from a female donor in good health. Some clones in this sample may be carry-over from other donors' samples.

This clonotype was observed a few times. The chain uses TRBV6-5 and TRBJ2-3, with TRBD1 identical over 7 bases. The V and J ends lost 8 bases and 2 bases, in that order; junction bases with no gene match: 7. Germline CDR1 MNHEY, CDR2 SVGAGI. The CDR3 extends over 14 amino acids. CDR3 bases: TGTGCCAGCGGACCACAGGGGATCACAGATACGCAGTATTTT. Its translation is CASGPQGITDTQYF.

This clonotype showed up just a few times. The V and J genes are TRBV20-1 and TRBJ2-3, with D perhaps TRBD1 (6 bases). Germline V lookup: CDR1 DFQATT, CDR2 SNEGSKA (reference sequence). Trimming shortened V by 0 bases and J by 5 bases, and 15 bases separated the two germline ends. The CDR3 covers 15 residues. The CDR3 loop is CSARETRGIGDTQYF. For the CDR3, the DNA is TGCAGTGCTAGAGAAACCAGGGGAATAGGAGATACGCAGTATTTT.

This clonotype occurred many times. Here the CDR3 reads CASSFNSFGKLFF. CDR3 nucleotides: TGTGCCAGCAGTTTCAACAGTTTCGGAAAACTGTTTTTT. J is TRBJ1-4 and V is TRBV27; D call uncertain. Germline CDR1 and CDR2: MNHEY and SMNVEV (reference sequence). Trimming took 3 bases from V and 10 from J, leaving 12 bases between them. This CDR3 has 13 residues.

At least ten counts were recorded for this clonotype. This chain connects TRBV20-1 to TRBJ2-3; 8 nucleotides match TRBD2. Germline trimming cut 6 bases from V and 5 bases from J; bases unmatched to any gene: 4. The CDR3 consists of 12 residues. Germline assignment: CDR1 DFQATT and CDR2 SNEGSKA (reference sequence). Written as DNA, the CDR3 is TGCAGTGCCCCGACTAGCGTAGATACGCAGTATTTT. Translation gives CSAPTSVDTQYF.

CDR3 loop: CSVDFPGAYEQYF. In nucleotides, the CDR3 is TGCAGCGTTGATTTTCCAGGAGCCTACGAGCAGTACTTC. V is TRBV29-1 and J is TRBJ2-7; no firm D call. Germline V gives CDR1 SQVTM, CDR2 ANQGSEA. This CDR3 is 13 amino acids long. The V gene lost 3 bases and the J gene lost 2 bases, with 11 bases spanning the gap.

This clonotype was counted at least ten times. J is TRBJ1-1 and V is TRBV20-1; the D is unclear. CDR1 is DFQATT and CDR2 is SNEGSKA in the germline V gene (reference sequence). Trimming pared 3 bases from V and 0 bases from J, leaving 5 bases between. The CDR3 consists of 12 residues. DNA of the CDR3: TGCAGTGCTAGTATCCTGAACACTGAAGCTTTCTTT. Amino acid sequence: CSASILNTEAFF.

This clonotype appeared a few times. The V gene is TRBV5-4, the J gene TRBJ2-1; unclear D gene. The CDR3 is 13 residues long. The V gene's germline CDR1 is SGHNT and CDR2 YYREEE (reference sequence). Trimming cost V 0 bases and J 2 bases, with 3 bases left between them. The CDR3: CASSLVAYNEQFF. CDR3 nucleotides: TGTGCCAGCAGCTTGGTTGCCTACAATGAGCAGTTCTTC.

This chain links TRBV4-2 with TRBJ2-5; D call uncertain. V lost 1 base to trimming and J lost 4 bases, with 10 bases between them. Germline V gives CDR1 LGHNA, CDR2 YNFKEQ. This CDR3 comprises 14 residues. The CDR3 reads CASSQGQERETQYF. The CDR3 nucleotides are TGTGCCAGCAGCCAAGGACAAGAGAGAGAGACCCAGTACTTC.

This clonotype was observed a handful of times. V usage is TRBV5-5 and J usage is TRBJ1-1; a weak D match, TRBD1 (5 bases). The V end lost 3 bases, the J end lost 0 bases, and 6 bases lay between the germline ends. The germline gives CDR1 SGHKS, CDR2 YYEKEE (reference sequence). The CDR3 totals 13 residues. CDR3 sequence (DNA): TGTGCCAGCAGCTGGGACTTGAACACTGAAGCTTTCTTT. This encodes CASSWDLNTEAFF.

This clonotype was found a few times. This chain's CDR3 is CSVDRGGEQYF. The CDR3, as DNA: TGCAGCGTGGACAGGGGAGGGGAGCAGTACTTC. This chain joins TRBV29-1 and TRBJ2-7; 9 positions agree with TRBD1. Germline V lookup: CDR1 SQVTM, CDR2 ANQGSEA. V trimming: 6 bases; J trimming: 7 bases; junction bases outside the gene matches: 4. This CDR3 is built from 11 residues.